This TCR beta chain was captured by sequencing in a study of breast tumors, draining lymph nodes, adjacent tissues. TCRdb re-called the multiplex PCR reads with MiXCR, one entry per CDR3 protein. The table shows approximately 210,000 distinct CDR3 sequences, with nearly 35% occurring only once. Trimming removed 3 bases from V and 6 bases from J, with 17 bases in between. The CDR3 has 14 residues. Germline V CDR1 and CDR2: DFQATT, SNEGSKA (reference sequence). Breast cancer patients provided tissue from their axillary draining lymph nodes. This clonotype was observed at least ten times. The chain has TRBV20-1 and TRBJ2-5; D perhaps matches TRBD2 (6 bases). The source is a female donor with breast cancer. Some clones in this sample may be carry-over from other donors' samples. The specimen was axillary lymph node tissue. The CDR3 spells CSASVGGAEKTQYF. CDR3 in DNA: TGCAGTGCTAGTGTGGGAGGTGCGGAAAAGACCCAGTACTTC.